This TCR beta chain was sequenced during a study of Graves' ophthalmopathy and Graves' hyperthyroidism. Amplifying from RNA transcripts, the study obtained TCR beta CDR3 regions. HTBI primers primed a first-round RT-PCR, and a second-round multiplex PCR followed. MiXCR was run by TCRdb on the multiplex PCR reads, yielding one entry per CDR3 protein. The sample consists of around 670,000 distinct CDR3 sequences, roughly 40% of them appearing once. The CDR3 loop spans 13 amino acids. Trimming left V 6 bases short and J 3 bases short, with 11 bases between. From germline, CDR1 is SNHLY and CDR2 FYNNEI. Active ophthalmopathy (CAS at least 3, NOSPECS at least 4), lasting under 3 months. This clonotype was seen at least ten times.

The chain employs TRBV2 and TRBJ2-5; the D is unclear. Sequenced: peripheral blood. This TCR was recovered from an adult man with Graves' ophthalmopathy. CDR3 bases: TGTGCCAGCAGGCCCGACTGGGAAGAGACCCAGTACTTC. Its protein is CASRPDWEETQYF. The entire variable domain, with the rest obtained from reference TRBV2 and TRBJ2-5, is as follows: EPEVTQTPSHQVTQMGQEVILRCVPISNHLYFYWYRQILGQKVEFLVSFYNNEISEKSEIFDDQFSVERPDGSNFTLKIRSTKLEDSAMYFCASRPDWEETQYFGPGTRLLVL.